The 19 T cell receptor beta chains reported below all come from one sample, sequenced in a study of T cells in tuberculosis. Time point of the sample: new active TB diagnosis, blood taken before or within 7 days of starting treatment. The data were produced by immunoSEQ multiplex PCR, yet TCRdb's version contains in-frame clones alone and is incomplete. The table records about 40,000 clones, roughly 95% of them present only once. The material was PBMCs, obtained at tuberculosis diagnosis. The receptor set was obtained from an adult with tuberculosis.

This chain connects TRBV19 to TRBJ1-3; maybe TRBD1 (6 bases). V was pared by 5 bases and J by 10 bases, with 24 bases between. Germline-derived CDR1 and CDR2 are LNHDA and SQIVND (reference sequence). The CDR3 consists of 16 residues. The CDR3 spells CASSVGVQGRSPTIYF. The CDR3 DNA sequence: TGTGCCAGTAGTGTCGGTGTACAGGGAAGGAGCCCAACCATATATTTT.

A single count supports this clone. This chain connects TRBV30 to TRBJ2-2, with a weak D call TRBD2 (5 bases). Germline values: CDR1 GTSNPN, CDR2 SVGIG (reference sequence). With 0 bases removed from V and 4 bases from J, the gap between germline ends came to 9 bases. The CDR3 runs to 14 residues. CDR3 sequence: CAWSVPSITGELFF. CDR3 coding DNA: TGTGCCTGGAGTGTCCCTAGCATCACCGGGGAGCTGTTTTTT.

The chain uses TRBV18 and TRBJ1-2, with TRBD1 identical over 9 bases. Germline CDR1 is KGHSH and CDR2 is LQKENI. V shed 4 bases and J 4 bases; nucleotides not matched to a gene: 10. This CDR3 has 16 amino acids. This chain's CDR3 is CASSQITGQGSYGYTF. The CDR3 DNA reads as TGTGCCAGCTCACAGATAACGGGACAGGGATCCTATGGCTACACCTTC.

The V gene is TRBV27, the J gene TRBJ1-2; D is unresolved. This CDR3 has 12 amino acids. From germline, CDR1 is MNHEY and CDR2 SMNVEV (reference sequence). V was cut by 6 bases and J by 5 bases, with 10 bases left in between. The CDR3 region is CASRDGVYGYTF. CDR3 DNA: TGTGCCAGCAGAGACGGGGTATATGGCTACACCTTC.

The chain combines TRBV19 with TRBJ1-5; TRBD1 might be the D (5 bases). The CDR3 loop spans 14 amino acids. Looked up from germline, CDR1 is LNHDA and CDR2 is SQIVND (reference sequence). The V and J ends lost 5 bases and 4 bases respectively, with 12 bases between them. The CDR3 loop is CASSQTGENQPQHF. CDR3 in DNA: TGTGCCAGTAGTCAAACGGGGGAAAATCAGCCCCAGCATTTT.

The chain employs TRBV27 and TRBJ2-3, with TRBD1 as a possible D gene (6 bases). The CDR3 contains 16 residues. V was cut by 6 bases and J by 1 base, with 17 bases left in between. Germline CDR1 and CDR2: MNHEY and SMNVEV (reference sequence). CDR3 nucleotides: TGTGCCAGCAGCTTCCTTTTTAAGGGGGGCACAGATACGCAGTATTTT. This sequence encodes CASSFLFKGGTDTQYF.

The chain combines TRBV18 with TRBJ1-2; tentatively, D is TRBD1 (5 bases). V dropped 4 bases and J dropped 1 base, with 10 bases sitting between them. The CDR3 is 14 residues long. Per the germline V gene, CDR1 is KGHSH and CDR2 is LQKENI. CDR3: CASSRVGDNYGYTF. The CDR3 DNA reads TGTGCCAGCTCACGCGTAGGGGATAACTATGGCTACACCTTC.

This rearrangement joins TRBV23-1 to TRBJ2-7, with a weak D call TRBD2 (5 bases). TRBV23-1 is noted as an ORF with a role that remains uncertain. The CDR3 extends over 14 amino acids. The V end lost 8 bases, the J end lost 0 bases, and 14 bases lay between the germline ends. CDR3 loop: CASCQSGNSYEQYF. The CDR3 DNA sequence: TGCGCCAGCTGCCAGTCGGGAAACTCCTACGAGCAGTACTTC.

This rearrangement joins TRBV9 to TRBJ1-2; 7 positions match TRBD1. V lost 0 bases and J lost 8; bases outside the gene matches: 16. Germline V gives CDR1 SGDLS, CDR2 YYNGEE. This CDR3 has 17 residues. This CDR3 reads CASSVGQGTTGLSGYTF. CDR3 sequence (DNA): TGTGCCAGCAGCGTAGGACAGGGTACGACCGGCTTGAGCGGCTACACCTTC.

The CDR3 region is CASSYSRNYGYTF. CDR3 bases: TGTGCCAGCAGTTACTCCCGGAACTATGGCTACACCTTC. The rearrangement joins TRBV6-5 to TRBJ1-2; the D is unclear. CDR3 length: 13 residues. Germline-derived CDR1 and CDR2 are MNHEY and SVGAGI. V lost 0 bases, J lost 2 bases, and 4 bases lay in between.

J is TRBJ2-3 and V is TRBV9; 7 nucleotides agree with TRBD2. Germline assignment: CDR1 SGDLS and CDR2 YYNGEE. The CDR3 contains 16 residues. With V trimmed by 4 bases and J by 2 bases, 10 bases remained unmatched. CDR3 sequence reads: CASSPRGGGATDTQYF. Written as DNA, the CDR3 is TGTGCCAGCAGCCCGCGGGGCGGGGGAGCCACAGATACGCAGTATTTT.

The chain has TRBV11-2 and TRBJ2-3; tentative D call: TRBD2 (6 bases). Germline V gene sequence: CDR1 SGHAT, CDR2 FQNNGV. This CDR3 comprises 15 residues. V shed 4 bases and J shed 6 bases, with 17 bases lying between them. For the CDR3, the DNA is TGTGCCAGCAGCTCCAACTGGGGGGAGCTGGATACGCAGTATTTT. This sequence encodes CASSSNWGELDTQYF. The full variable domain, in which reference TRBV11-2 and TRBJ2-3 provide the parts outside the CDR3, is EAGVAQSPRYKIIEKRQSVAFWCNPISGHATLYWYQQILGQGPKLLIQFQNNGVVDDSQLPKDRFSAERLKGVDSTLKIQPAKLEDSAVYLCASSSNWGELDTQYFGPGTRLTVL.

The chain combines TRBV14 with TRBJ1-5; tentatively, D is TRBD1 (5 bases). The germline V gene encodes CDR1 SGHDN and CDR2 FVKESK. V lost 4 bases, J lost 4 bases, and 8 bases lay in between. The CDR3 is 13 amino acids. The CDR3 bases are TGTGCCAGCAGCCGTGACAGAAATCAGCCCCAGCATTTT. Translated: CASSRDRNQPQHF.

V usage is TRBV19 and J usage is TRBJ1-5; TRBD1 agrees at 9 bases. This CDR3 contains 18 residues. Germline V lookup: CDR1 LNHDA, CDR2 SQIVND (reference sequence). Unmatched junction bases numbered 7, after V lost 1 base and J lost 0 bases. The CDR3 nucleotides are TGTGCCAGTAGTATAGTTGGTGTGACAGGGGGTAGCAATCAGCCCCAGCATTTT. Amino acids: CASSIVGVTGGSNQPQHF.

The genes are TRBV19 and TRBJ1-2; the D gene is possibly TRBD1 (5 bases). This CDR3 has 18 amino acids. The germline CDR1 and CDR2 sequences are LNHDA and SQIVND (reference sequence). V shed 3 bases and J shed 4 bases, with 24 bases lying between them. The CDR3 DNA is TGTGCCAGTAGTATGTCGGGGGGACCGGGACCGGGCATCTATGGCTACACCTTC. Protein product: CASSMSGGPGPGIYGYTF.

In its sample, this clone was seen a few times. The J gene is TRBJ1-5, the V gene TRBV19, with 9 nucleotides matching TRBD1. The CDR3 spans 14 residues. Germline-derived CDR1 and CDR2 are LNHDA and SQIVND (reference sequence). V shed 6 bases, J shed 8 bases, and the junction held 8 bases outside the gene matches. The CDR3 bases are TGTGCCAGTAGCCCGGACAGGGGCAGGGAGCCCCAGCATTTT. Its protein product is CASSPDRGREPQHF.

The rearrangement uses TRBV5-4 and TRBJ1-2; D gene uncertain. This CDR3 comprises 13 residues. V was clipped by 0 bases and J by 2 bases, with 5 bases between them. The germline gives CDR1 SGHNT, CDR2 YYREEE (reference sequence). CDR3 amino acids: CASSLDGNYGYTF. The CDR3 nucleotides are TGTGCCAGCAGCTTGGACGGGAACTATGGCTACACCTTC.

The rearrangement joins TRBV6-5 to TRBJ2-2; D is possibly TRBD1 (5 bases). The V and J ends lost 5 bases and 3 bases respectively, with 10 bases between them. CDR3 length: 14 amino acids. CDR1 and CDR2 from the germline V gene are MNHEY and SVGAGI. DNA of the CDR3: TGTGCCAGCAGTGCCACAGGAGACACCGGGGAGCTGTTTTTT. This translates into CASSATGDTGELFF.

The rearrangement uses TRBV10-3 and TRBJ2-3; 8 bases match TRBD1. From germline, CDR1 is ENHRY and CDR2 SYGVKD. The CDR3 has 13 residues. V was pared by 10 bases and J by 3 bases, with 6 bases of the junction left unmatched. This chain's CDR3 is CATTGGRTDTQYF. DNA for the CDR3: TGTGCCACCACAGGGGGGAGGACAGATACGCAGTATTTT.